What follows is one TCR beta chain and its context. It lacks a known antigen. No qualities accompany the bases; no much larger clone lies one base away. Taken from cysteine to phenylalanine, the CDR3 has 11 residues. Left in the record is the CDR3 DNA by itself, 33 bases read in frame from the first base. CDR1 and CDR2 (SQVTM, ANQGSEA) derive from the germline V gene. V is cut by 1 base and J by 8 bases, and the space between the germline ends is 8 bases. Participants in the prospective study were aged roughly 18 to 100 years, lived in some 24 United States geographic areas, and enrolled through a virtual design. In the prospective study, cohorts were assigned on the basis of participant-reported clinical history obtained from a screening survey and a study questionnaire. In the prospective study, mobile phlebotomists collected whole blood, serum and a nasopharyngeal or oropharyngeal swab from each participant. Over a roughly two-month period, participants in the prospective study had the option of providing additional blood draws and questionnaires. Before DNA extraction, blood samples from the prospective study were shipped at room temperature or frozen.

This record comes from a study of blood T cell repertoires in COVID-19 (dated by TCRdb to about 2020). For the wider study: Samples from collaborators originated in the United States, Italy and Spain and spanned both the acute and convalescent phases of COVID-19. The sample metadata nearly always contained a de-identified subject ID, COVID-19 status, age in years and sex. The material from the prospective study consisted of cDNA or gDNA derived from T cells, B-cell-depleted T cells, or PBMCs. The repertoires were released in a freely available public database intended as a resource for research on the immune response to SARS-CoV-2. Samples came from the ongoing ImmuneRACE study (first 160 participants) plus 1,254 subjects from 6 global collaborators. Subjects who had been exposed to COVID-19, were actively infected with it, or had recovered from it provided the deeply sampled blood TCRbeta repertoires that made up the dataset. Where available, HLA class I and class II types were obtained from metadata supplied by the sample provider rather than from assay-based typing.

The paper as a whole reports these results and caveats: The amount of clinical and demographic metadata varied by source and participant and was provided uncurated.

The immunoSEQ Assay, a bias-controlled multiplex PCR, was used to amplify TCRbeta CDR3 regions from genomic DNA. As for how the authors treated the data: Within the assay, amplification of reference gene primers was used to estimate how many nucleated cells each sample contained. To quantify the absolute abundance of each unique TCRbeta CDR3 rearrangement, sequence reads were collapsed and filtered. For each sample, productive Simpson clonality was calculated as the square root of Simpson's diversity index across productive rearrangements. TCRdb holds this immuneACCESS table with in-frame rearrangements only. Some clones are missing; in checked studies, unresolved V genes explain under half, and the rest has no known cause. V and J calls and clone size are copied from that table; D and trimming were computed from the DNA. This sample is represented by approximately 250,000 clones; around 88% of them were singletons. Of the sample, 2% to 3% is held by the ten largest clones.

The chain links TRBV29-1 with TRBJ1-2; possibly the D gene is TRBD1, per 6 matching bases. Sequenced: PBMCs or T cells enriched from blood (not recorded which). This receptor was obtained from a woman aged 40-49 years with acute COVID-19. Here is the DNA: TGCAGCGTTGAAGGGACAGTAGGCTACACCTTC. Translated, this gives CSVEGTVGYTF.